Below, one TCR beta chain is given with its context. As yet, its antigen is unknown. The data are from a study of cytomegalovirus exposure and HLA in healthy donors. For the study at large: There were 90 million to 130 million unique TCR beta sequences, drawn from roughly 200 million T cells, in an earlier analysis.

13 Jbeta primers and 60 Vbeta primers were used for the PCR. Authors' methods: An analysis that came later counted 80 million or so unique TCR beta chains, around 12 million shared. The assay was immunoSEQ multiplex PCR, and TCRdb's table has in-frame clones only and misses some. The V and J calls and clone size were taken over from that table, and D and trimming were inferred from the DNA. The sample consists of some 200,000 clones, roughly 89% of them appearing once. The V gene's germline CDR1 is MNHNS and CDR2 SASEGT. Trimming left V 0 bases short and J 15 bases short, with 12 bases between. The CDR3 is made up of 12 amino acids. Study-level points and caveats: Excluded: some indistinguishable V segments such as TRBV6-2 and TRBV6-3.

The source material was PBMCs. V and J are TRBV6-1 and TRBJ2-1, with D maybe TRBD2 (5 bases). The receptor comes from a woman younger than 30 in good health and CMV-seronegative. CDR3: CASSEAGDCPFF. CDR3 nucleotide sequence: TGTGCCAGCAGTGAAGCCGGGGATTGCCCGTTCTTC.